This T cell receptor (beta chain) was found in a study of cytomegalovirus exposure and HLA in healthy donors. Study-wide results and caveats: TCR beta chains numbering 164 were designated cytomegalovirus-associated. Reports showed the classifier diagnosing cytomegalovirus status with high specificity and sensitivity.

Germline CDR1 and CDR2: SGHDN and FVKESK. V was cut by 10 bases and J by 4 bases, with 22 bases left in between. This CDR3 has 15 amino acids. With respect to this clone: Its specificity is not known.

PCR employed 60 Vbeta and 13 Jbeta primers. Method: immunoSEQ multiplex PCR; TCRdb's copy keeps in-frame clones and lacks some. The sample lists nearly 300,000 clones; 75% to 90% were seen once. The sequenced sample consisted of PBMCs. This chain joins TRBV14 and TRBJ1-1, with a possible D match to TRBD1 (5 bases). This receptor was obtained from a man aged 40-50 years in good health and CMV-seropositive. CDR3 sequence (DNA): TGTGCCACCAACACCCTCCCCGGTCAGGGCACTGAAGCTTTCTTT. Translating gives CATNTLPGQGTEAFF.